This T cell receptor (beta chain) was sequenced during a study of post-analysis software for immune sequencing data. Study at large: The patients showed relapsing-remitting, secondary progressive and progressive-relapsing multiple sclerosis courses.

V gave up 1 base and J gave up 4 bases, with 8 bases separating them. This CDR3 has 13 residues. CDR1 and CDR2 from the germline V gene are MDHEN and SYDVKM. Study-level points and caveats: Included in a set of several TRBV segments more frequent in patients than controls were TRBV5-6, TRBV5-1 and TRBV20-1.

Regarding this clonotype: Its cognate antigen is unknown.

The authors incorporated unique molecular identifiers into the TCR beta cDNA libraries. Some 450,000 cDNA molecules were recovered from an input of about 0.9 to 10 million T cells. TCRdb analysed the PCR reads with MiXCR anew, one entry per CDR3 protein. In the table there are about 770,000 distinct CDR3 sequences, around 46% of which are singletons. Sequenced material: blood. The chain recombines TRBV28 with TRBJ2-7; D unclear. The clonotype originates from a girl aged 5 to 17 with multiple sclerosis. The CDR3 DNA follows: TGTGCCAGCAGTTTATTGTCACTGTACGAGCAGTACTTC. It specifies CASSLLSLYEQYF.